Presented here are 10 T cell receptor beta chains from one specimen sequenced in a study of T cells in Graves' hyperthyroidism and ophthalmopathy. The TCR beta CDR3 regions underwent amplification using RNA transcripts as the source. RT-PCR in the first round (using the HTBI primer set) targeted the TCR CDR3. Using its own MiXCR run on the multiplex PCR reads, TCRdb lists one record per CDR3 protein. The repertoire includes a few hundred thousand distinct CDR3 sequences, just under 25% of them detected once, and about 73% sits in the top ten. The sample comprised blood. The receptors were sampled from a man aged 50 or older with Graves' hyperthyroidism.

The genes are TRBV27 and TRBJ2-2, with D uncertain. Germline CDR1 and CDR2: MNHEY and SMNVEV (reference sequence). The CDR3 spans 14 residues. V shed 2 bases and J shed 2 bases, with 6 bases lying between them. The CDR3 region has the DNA TGTGCCAGCAGTTTAGTCGTAAACACCGGGGAGCTGTTTTTT. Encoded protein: CASSLVVNTGELFF.

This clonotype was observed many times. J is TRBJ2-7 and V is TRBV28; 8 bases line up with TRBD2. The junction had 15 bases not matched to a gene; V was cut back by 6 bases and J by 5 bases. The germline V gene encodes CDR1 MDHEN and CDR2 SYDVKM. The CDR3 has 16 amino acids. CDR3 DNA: TGTGCCAGCAGAGTAGGGGGAGCGGGAGATACCCACGAGCAGTACTTC. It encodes CASRVGGAGDTHEQYF. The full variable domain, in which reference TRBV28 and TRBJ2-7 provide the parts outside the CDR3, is DVKVTQSSRYLVKRTGEKVFLECVQDMDHENMFWYRQDPGLGLRLIYFSYDVKMKEKGDIPEGYSVSREKKERFSLILESASTNQTSMYLCASRVGGAGDTHEQYFGPGTRLTVT.

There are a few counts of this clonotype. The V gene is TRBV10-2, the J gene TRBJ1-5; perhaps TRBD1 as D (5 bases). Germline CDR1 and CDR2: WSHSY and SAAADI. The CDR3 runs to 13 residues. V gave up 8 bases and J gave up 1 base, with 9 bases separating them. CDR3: CASCRDSNQPQHF. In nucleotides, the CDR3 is TGCGCCAGCTGCCGGGACAGCAATCAGCCCCAGCATTTT.

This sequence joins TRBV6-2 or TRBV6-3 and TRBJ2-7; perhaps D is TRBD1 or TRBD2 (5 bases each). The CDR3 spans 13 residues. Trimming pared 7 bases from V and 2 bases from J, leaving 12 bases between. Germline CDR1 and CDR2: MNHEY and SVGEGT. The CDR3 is CASTEGPAYEQYF. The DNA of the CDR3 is TGTGCCAGCACCGAGGGACCCGCCTACGAGCAGTACTTC.

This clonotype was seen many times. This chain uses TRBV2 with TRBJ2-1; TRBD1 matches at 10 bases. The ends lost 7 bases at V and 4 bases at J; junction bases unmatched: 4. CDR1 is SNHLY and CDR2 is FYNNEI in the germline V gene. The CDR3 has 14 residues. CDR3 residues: CASTWTGGYNEQFF. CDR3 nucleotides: TGTGCCAGCACCTGGACAGGGGGGTACAATGAGCAGTTCTTC.

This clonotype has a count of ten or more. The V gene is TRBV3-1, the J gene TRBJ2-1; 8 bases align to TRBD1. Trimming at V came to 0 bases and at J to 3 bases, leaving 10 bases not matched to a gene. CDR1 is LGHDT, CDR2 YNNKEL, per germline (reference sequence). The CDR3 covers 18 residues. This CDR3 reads CASSQEGWGDRNYNEQFF. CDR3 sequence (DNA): TGTGCCAGCAGCCAAGAGGGCTGGGGGGACAGGAACTACAATGAGCAGTTCTTC.

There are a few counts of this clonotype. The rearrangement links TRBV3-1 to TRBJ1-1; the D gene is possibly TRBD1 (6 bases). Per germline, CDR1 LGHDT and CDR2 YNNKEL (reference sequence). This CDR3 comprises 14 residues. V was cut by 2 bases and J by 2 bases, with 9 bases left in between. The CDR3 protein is CASSQRTANTEAFF. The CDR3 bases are TGTGCCAGCAGCCAACGGACAGCCAACACTGAAGCTTTCTTT.

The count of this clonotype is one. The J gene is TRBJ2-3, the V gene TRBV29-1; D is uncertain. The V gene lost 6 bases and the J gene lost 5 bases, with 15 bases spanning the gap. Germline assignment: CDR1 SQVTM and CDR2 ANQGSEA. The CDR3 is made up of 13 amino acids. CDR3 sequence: CSVPIPRRDTQYF. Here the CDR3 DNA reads TGCAGCGTGCCCATCCCGCGGAGAGATACGCAGTATTTT.

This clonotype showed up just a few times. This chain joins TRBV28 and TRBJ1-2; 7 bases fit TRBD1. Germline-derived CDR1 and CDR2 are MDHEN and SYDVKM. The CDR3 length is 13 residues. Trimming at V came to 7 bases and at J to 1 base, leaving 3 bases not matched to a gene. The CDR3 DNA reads TGTGCCAGCATGCCAGGGGGTAACTATGGCTACACCTTC. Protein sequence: CASMPGGNYGYTF.

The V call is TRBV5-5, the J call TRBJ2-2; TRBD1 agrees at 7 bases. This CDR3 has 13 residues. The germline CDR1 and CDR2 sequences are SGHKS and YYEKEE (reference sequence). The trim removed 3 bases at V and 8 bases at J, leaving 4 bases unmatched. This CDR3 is CASSYRGAGELFF. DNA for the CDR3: TGTGCCAGCAGCTACAGGGGTGCAGGGGAGCTGTTTTTT.